The 5 T cell receptor beta chains below come from one sample, sequenced in a study of T cells expressing NK-cell markers. TCRdb reprocessed the 5' RACE reads, keeping one entry per CDR3 protein, no DNA. The record lists over 350,000 distinct CDR3 sequences, of which the ten most abundant hold roughly 10%. Sequencing was done on a sample of blood T cells: a sorted CD56 or NKG2C T cell subset, CD4+ or CD8+ T cells, or bulk PBMC T cells (not recorded which). The receptors shown here come from a woman aged 45-60 years in good health.

This rearrangement joins TRBV4-1 to TRBJ2-3; the TCRdb call, TRBD1, lacks DNA for checking. CDR1 is MGHRA and CDR2 is YSYEKL in the germline V gene. This CDR3 region has 17 residues. CDR3 loop: CASSQAPGRVVLDTQYF.

The chain has TRBV5-1 and TRBJ1-2; checking the TCRdb D call of TRBD1 is not possible without DNA. The germline CDR1 and CDR2 sequences are SGHRS and YFSETQ. The CDR3 length is 13 residues. Here the CDR3 reads CASGLGTDHGYTF. The variable domain in full, with the rest retrieved from reference TRBV5-1 and TRBJ1-2, is KAGVTQTPRYLIKTRGQQVTLSCSPISGHRSVSWYQQTPGQGLQFLFEYFSETQRNKGNFPGRFSGRQFSNSRSEMNVSTLELGDSALYLCASGLGTDHGYTFGSGTRLTVV.

The V gene is TRBV7-6, the J gene TRBJ2-1. Germline CDR1 and CDR2: SGHVS and FNYEAQ. This CDR3 spans 17 amino acids. CDR3 amino acids: CASSPQGTSSSYNEQFF. The full variable domain, with the rest looked up from reference TRBV7-6 and TRBJ2-1, is GAGVSQSPRYKVTKRGQDVALRCDPISGHVSLYWYRQALGQGPEFLTYFNYEAQQDKSGLPNDRFSAERPEGSISTLTIQRTEQRDSAMYRCASSPQGTSSSYNEQFFGPGTRLTVL.

The chain recombines TRBV3-1 with TRBJ2-7; the TCRdb call, TRBD2, lacks DNA for checking. This CDR3 spans 13 amino acids. Looked up from germline, CDR1 is LGHDT and CDR2 is YNNKEL (reference sequence). This chain's CDR3 is CASTSGTSYEQYF.

The CDR3 region is CATSGKGQGFDEQFF. The rearrangement links TRBV24-1 to TRBJ2-1; the D call from TCRdb, TRBD1, cannot be confirmed without DNA. The CDR3 covers 15 residues. The germline V gene encodes CDR1 KGHDR and CDR2 SFDVKD.